These 27 T cell receptor beta chains came from one sample sequenced in a study of neurological immune-mediated disorders. TCRdb independently ran MiXCR on the 5' RACE reads; one entry per CDR3 protein. Here the sample spans tens of thousands of distinct CDR3 sequences, less than 5.5% being singletons. Sequencing used PBMCs. All receptors derive from a young man with multiple sclerosis.

This clonotype was observed at least ten times. The genes are TRBV12-3 or TRBV12-4 and TRBJ2-7; D uncertain. The CDR3 runs to 9 residues. V was shortened by 9 bases and J by 4 bases, with 4 bases between the two germline ends. The CDR3 reads CASQYEQYF. CDR3 nucleotide sequence: TGTGCCAGTCAGTACGAGCAGTACTTC.

This chain links TRBV5-1 with TRBJ1-1; D ambiguous. The V gene lost 3 bases and the J gene lost 1 base, with 10 bases spanning the gap. The CDR3 is 14 amino acids. Germline V gene sequence: CDR1 SGHRS, CDR2 YFSETQ. The CDR3 DNA reads as TGCGCCAGCAGCTCCATCCAAACGAACACTGAAGCTTTCTTT. Translated: CASSSIQTNTEAFF.

This clonotype was counted at least ten times. The rearrangement uses TRBV7-9 and TRBJ2-7; D may match TRBD1 or TRBD2 (6 bases each). Germline-derived CDR1 and CDR2 are SEHNR and FQNEAQ (reference sequence). This CDR3 contains 17 residues. V was pared by 4 bases and J by 1 base, with 20 bases between. This CDR3 reads CASSSPLGGSRSYEQYF. DNA for the CDR3: TGTGCCAGCAGCTCCCCCCTAGGGGGGAGTAGGTCCTACGAGCAGTACTTC.

This sequence joins TRBV6-6 and TRBJ2-1, with 12 bases lining up with TRBD2. Trimming removed 4 bases from V and 3 bases from J; junction bases left unmatched: 1. This CDR3 is built from 15 residues. Germline CDR1 and CDR2: MNHNY and SVGAGI (reference sequence). CDR3 sequence (DNA): TGTGCCAGCAGTTCTAGCGGGGGGGGCTACAATGAGCAGTTCTTC. Translation: CASSSSGGGYNEQFF.

The chain's CDR3 is CAISERGVQETQYF. The CDR3 coding sequence is TGTGCCATCAGTGAACGGGGGGTCCAAGAGACCCAGTACTTC. The V call is TRBV10-3, the J call TRBJ2-5, with 7 nucleotides matching TRBD2. The CDR3 covers 14 residues. Germline V gives CDR1 ENHRY, CDR2 SYGVKD. J was trimmed by 1 base and V by 3 bases; bases with no gene match: 2.

This clonotype appeared many times. Written as DNA, the CDR3 is TGTGCCAGCAGCTTAGGACCAGGGGGCGCGTTCGGCTACACCTTC. It codes for CASSLGPGGAFGYTF. The chain carries TRBV11-2 and TRBJ1-2; 8 nucleotides agree with TRBD1. J gave up 8 bases and V 1 base, and 9 bases lay outside the gene matches. This CDR3 is built from 15 residues. Germline V CDR1 and CDR2: SGHAT, FQNNGV. The full variable domain, rest sourced from reference TRBV11-2 and TRBJ1-2, is EAGVAQSPRYKIIEKRQSVAFWCNPISGHATLYWYQQILGQGPKLLIQFQNNGVVDDSQLPKDRFSAERLKGVDSTLKIQPAKLEDSAVYLCASSLGPGGAFGYTFGSGTRLTVV.

This clonotype was observed many times. The rearrangement joins TRBV5-1 to TRBJ2-3, with TRBD2 matching over 7 bases. Germline V lookup: CDR1 SGHRS, CDR2 YFSETQ. V was pared by 4 bases and J by 2 bases, with 4 bases of the junction left unmatched. The CDR3 extends over 14 amino acids. CDR3 sequence: CASSPGGTTDTQYF. DNA for the CDR3: TGCGCCAGCAGCCCCGGGGGGACCACAGATACGCAGTATTTT.

Ten or more counts support this clonotype. V gene TRBV12-3 or TRBV12-4 combines with J gene TRBJ1-1, with TRBD1 as a possible D gene (6 bases). Trimming removed 6 bases from V and 3 bases from J, with 11 bases in between. This CDR3 spans 13 amino acids. Here the CDR3 DNA reads TGTGCCAGCAGCCACAGGGAACACACTGAAGCTTTCTTT. The encoded protein is CASSHREHTEAFF.

This clonotype was counted at least ten times. The J gene is TRBJ1-4, the V gene TRBV7-9; 7 nucleotides align to TRBD1. The CDR3 has 14 amino acids. The ends lost 3 bases at V and 4 bases at J; junction bases unmatched: 2. The germline CDR1 and CDR2 sequences are SEHNR and FQNEAQ (reference sequence). As DNA, the CDR3 is TGTGCCAGCAGCTTGGGACAGAGTAATGAAAAACTGTTTTTT. Translation gives CASSLGQSNEKLFF.

The rearrangement links TRBV18 to TRBJ2-1; D is possibly TRBD2 (6 bases). The CDR3 is 13 residues long. From germline, CDR1 is KGHSH and CDR2 LQKENI. The V gene lost 8 bases and the J gene lost 5 bases, with 13 bases spanning the gap. DNA of the CDR3: TGTGCCAGCGCGCGCGGGAATAACAATGAGCAGTTCTTC. Its translation is CASARGNNNEQFF.

This clonotype has a handful of counts. One end of the junction varies from germline; a read error may be responsible. The rearrangement uses TRBV20-1 and TRBJ1-5; maybe TRBD1 (6 bases). The CDR3 has 14 residues. Germline lookup yields CDR1 DFQATT and CDR2 SNEGSKA (reference sequence). CDR3 nucleotides: TGCAGTGCCAAACAGGGAAATAGCAATCAGCCCCAGAATTTT. The encoded protein is CSAKQGNSNQPQNF.

This clonotype occurred a few times. Mismatch with germline at one junction end may stem from a read error. The rearrangement links TRBV12-3 or TRBV12-4 to TRBJ1-5; 7 nucleotides line up with TRBD1. The CDR3 has 13 amino acids. CDR3 sequence: CASSMTGRQPQNF. CDR3 in DNA: TGTGCCAGCAGTATGACAGGGCGGCAGCCCCAGAATTTT.

This clonotype came up a few times. The V and J genes are TRBV2 and TRBJ2-7; no clear D. CDR1 is SNHLY and CDR2 is FYNNEI in the germline V gene. V dropped 3 bases and J dropped 2 bases, with 14 bases sitting between them. The CDR3 consists of 15 residues. The CDR3, as DNA: TGTGCCAGCAGTGAGAGGACGGCACGTCCCTACGAGCAGTACTTC. Its translation is CASSERTARPYEQYF.

This clonotype was seen many times. The chain couples TRBV11-2 to TRBJ1-4; D uncertain. Germline V gives CDR1 SGHAT, CDR2 FQNNGV. This CDR3 contains 11 residues. V was clipped by 6 bases and J by 8 bases, with 7 bases between them. The CDR3 spells CASSSQEKLFF. The CDR3 DNA follows: TGTGCCAGCAGTTCACAGGAAAAACTGTTTTTT.

There are many counts of this clonotype. The chain links TRBV6-2 or TRBV6-3 to TRBJ2-3, with 8 bases matching TRBD2. CDR1 and CDR2 (germline): MNHEY, SVGEGT. V was pared by 6 bases and J by 2 bases, with 7 bases of the junction left unmatched. The CDR3 extends over 15 amino acids. Here the CDR3 reads CASRAGLVITDTQYF. For the CDR3, the DNA is TGTGCCAGCAGGGCGGGACTAGTCATCACAGATACGCAGTATTTT.

This clonotype was recorded many times. The V call is TRBV5-1, the J call TRBJ2-4; D is perhaps TRBD1 or TRBD2 (5 bases each). The CDR3 contains 12 residues. Trimming left V 3 bases short and J 7 bases short, with 8 bases between. Germline V gene sequence: CDR1 SGHRS, CDR2 YFSETQ. CDR3 residues: CASSSEGNIQYF. CDR3 sequence (DNA): TGCGCCAGCAGCTCCGAGGGGAACATTCAGTACTTC.

This clonotype was counted many times. A much more abundant neighbour one base away suggests this may be a read error. The CDR3 DNA is TGTGCCAGCAACCCCGGGACTAGAGGGGATACTGAGCAGTTCTTC. It specifies CASNPGTRGDTEQFF. This chain joins TRBV27 and TRBJ2-1, with 8 nucleotides matching TRBD2. CDR3 length equals 15 residues. J lost 9 bases, V lost 7 bases, and 14 bases had no gene match. CDR1 and CDR2 from the germline V gene are MNHEY and SMNVEV (reference sequence).

There are many counts of this clonotype. The V call is TRBV7-8, the J call TRBJ1-6; D not certain. The CDR3 consists of 13 residues. CDR1 is SGHVS and CDR2 is FQNEAQ in the germline V gene. V lost 5 bases and J lost 10, with 12 bases in between. CDR3 coding DNA: TGTGCCAGCAGCCTCCCAAGGAACTCACCCCTCCACTTT. Amino acid sequence: CASSLPRNSPLHF.

This clonotype has at least ten counts. The chain has TRBV6-6 and TRBJ2-3; D possibly corresponds to TRBD2 (5 bases). CDR3 length: 13 amino acids. CDR1 is MNHNY, CDR2 SVGAGI, per germline (reference sequence). V lost 7 bases and J lost 6, with 14 bases in between. CDR3 in DNA: TGTGCCAGCAATCCCGGGGAAATGGATACGCAGTATTTT. It yields the protein CASNPGEMDTQYF.

This clonotype was found many times. The rearrangement links TRBV10-2 to TRBJ2-1; 9 bases line up with TRBD2. The CDR3 has 14 residues. The junction had 5 bases not matched to a gene; V was cut back by 8 bases and J by 3 bases. CDR1 is WSHSY and CDR2 is SAAADI in the germline V gene. The CDR3 protein is CASHLAGYYNEQFF. The CDR3 nucleotides are TGCGCCAGCCACCTAGCGGGGTACTACAATGAGCAGTTCTTC.

J is TRBJ1-3 and V is TRBV29-1; D unclear. The CDR3 spans 14 residues. Germline V lookup: CDR1 SQVTM, CDR2 ANQGSEA. V lost 5 bases and J lost 3, with 14 bases in between. The CDR3 nucleotides are TGCAGCGTTCTAATAGGGATGGGTGGAAACACCATATATTTT. It specifies CSVLIGMGGNTIYF. The full variable domain, in which reference TRBV29-1 and TRBJ1-3 provide the parts outside the CDR3, is SAVISQKPSRDICQRGTSLTIQCQVDSQVTMMFWYRQQPGQSLTLIATANQGSEATYESGFVIDKFPISRPNLTFSTLTVSNMSPEDSSIYLCSVLIGMGGNTIYFGEGSWLTVV.

The rearrangement links TRBV20-1 to TRBJ1-6, with 8 bases fitting TRBD1. The CDR3 contains 15 residues. Germline lookup yields CDR1 DFQATT and CDR2 SNEGSKA (reference sequence). V trimming: 0 bases; J trimming: 6 bases; junction bases outside the gene matches: 4. CDR3 DNA sequence: TGCAGTGCTAGAGAGCAGGGGGCACGTAATTCACCCCTCCACTTT. It encodes CSAREQGARNSPLHF.

V and J are TRBV5-1 and TRBJ1-1, with D uncertain. Germline CDR1 SGHRS, CDR2 YFSETQ. There are 15 residues in the CDR3. V lost 0 bases, J lost 3 bases, and 12 bases lay in between. The CDR3 coding sequence is TGCGCCAGCAGCTTGGACGGTTTTGAAGACACTGAAGCTTTCTTT. It yields the protein CASSLDGFEDTEAFF.

This clonotype was recorded at least ten times. The V gene is TRBV9, the J gene TRBJ2-1, with 9 bases matching TRBD1. From germline, CDR1 is SGDLS and CDR2 YYNGEE. The CDR3 contains 17 residues. The V gene end was trimmed by 5 bases and the J gene end by 9 bases; junction bases not matched to a gene: 18. CDR3 nucleotides: TGTGCCAGCAGAGGGACAGGGTCGGTCGTCGCTTTGAGTGAGCAGTTCTTC. This encodes CASRGTGSVVALSEQFF. Together with reference TRBV9 and TRBJ2-1, the CDR3 gives the full variable domain: DSGVTQTPKHLITATGQRVTLRCSPRSGDLSVYWYQQSLDQGLQFLIQYYNGEERAKGNILERFSAQQFPDLHSELNLSSLELGDSALYFCASRGTGSVVALSEQFFGPGTRLTVL.

The rearrangement links TRBV5-1 to TRBJ2-2; D is tentatively TRBD1 or TRBD2 (6 bases each). The CDR3 contains 14 residues. V was clipped by 6 bases and J by 1 base, with 10 bases between them. The germline CDR1 and CDR2 sequences are SGHRS and YFSETQ. The CDR3 DNA sequence: TGCGCCAGCACCGGGGGCGAGAACACCGGGGAGCTGTTTTTT. Its translation is CASTGGENTGELFF. Full variable domain (outside the CDR3, taken from reference TRBV5-1 and TRBJ2-2): KAGVTQTPRYLIKTRGQQVTLSCSPISGHRSVSWYQQTPGQGLQFLFEYFSETQRNKGNFPGRFSGRQFSNSRSEMNVSTLELGDSALYLCASTGGENTGELFFGEGSRLTVL.

This clonotype was seen at least ten times. This chain links TRBV12-3 or TRBV12-4 with TRBJ1-5; D not resolved. The CDR3 has 16 amino acids. V lost 3 bases to trimming and J lost 0 bases, with 12 bases between them. The CDR3 nucleotides are TGTGCCAGCAGTTTCCGGGCCACCTTTAGCAATCAGCCCCAGCATTTT. This sequence encodes CASSFRATFSNQPQHF.

This clonotype was counted ten times or more. The chain couples TRBV5-1 to TRBJ1-2; 7 bases fit TRBD1. From germline, CDR1 is SGHRS and CDR2 YFSETQ. This CDR3 spans 15 amino acids. V trimming: 4 bases; J trimming: 4 bases; junction bases outside the gene matches: 10. This chain's CDR3 is CASSGGQNYGYGYTF. CDR3 nucleotides: TGCGCCAGCAGCGGGGGACAGAATTATGGCTATGGCTACACCTTC.